Below are 6 T cell receptor beta chains sequenced from a single sample in a study of blood T cells in healthy people across ages (dated by TCRdb to the mid-2010s). The library was prepared using 5' RACE. The sample was run on an Illumina HiSeq 2500. The second PCR ran for roughly 7 to 12 cycles and used a J-beta primer mix along with a sample-barcoded 5' primer. Using fastp trimming at Q25 and MiXCR clonotype assembly, TCRdb reanalyzed the public sequencing data and kept in-frame beta chains. CDR3 protein duplicates are merged, each entry listing the most common genes and DNA. The sample has some 760,000 distinct CDR3 sequences on record, 20% to 30% of them singletons. 9.4% of the sample is taken by the ten largest. These data also formed part of another study, on T cells of mothers and their children.

Sequenced sample: blood. The receptors stem from a boy younger than 18 in good health.

V and J are TRBV29-1 and TRBJ1-1, with D unclear. The CDR3 consists of 13 residues. Trimming pared 3 bases from V and 4 bases from J, leaving 12 bases between. Germline assignment: CDR1 SQVTM and CDR2 ANQGSEA. The CDR3 sequence: CSVDEGIATEAFF. The CDR3 nucleotides are TGCAGCGTTGACGAGGGAATAGCCACTGAAGCTTTCTTT.

This clonotype has only a few counts. The V and J genes are TRBV7-9 and TRBJ2-7, with D possibly TRBD2 on 6 matching bases. The V gene's germline CDR1 is SEHNR and CDR2 FQNEAQ (reference sequence). CDR3 size: 14 residues. V was shortened by 5 bases and J by 5 bases, with 16 bases between the two germline ends. The CDR3 nucleotides read TGTGCCAGCAGCCCGGCACTAGCTTTCCACGAGCAGTACTTC. Encoded protein: CASSPALAFHEQYF.

V usage is TRBV12-3 or TRBV12-4 and J usage is TRBJ2-2, with D possibly matching TRBD1 (6 bases). This CDR3 contains 15 residues. V was clipped by 10 bases and J by 0 bases, with 15 bases between them. CDR3 loop: CATLNRDTNTGELFF. CDR3 DNA sequence: TGTGCCACCCTCAACAGGGATACGAACACCGGGGAGCTGTTTTTT.

This clonotype has a handful of counts. V and J are TRBV29-1 and TRBJ2-7, with D perhaps matching TRBD2 (7 bases). The CDR3 extends over 13 amino acids. The ends were cut back, 7 bases at V and 2 bases at J, with 15 bases in the middle. Germline assignment: CDR1 SQVTM and CDR2 ANQGSEA. The CDR3 here is CSAWGGLTYEQYF. For the CDR3, the DNA is TGCAGCGCGTGGGGGGGCTTAACCTACGAGCAGTACTTC.

This clonotype was seen repeatedly, ten times or more. The J gene is TRBJ2-5, the V gene TRBV2; D possibly corresponds to TRBD1 (5 bases). Germline-derived CDR1 and CDR2 are SNHLY and FYNNEI. There are 14 residues in the CDR3. The germline V and J ends were trimmed by 10 bases and 1 base, with 16 bases remaining between them. CDR3 in amino acids: CAITPTGAQETQYF. Here the CDR3 DNA reads TGTGCCATCACGCCTACTGGGGCCCAAGAGACCCAGTACTTC.

This clonotype was picked up a small number of times. The chain recombines TRBV20-1 with TRBJ1-1; D call uncertain. The germline V gene has CDR1 DFQATT and CDR2 SNEGSKA (reference sequence). The CDR3 sequence is 12 residues long. V was pared by 3 bases and J by 4 bases, with 9 bases between. The CDR3 loop is CSASWGGTEAFF. CDR3 bases: TGCAGTGCTAGCTGGGGTGGCACTGAAGCTTTCTTT.